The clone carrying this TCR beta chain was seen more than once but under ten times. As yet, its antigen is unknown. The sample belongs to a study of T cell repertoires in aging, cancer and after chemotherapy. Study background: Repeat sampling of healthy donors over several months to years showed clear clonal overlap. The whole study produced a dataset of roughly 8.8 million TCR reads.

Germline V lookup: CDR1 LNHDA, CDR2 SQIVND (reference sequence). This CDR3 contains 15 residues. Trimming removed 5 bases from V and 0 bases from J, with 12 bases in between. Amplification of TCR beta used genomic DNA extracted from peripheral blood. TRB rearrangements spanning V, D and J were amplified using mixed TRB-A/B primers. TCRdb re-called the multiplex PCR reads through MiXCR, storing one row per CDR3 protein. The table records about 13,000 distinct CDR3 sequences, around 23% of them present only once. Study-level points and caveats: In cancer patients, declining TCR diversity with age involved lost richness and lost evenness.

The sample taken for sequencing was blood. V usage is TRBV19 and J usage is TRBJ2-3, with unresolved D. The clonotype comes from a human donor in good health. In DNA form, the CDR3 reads TGTGCCAGTAGTCGTAAGGGAAGAAGCACAGATACGCAGTATTTT. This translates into CASSRKGRSTDTQYF.